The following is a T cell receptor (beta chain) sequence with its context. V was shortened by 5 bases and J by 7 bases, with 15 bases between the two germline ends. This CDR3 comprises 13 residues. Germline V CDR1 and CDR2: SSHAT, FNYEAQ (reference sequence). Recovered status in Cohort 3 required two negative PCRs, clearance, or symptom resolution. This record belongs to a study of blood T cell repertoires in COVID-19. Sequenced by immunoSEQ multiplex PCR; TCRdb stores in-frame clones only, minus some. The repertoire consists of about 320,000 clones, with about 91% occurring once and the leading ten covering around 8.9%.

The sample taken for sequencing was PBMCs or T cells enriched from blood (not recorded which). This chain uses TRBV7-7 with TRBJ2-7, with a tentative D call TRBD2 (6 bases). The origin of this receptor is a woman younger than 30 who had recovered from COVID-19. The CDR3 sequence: CASSPGGAGEQYF. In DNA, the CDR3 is TGTGCCAGCAGCCCCGGCGGGGCGGGGGAGCAGTACTTC.